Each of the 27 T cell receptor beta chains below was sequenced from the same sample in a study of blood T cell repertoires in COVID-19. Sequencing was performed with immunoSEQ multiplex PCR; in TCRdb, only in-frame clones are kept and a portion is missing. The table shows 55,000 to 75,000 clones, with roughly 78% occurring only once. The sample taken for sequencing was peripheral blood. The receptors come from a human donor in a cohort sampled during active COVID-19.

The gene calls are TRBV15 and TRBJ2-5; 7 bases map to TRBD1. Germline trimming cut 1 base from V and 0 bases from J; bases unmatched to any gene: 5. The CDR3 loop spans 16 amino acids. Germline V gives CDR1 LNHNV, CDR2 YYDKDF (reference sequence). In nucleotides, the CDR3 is TGTGCCACCAGCAGAGTCTCTGACAGGGACCAAGAGACCCAGTACTTC. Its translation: CATSRVSDRDQETQYF. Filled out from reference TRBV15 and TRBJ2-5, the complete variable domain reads DAMVIQNPRYQVTQFGKPVTLSCSQTLNHNVMYWYQQKSSQAPKLLFHYYDKDFNNEADTPDNFQSRRPNTSFCFLDIRSPGLGDTAMYLCATSRVSDRDQETQYFGPGTRLLVL.

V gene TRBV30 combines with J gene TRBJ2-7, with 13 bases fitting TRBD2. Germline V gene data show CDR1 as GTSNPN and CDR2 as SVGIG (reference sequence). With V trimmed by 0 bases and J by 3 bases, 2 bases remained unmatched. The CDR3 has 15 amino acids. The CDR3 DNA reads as TGTGCCTGGAGTGTCCGGACTAGCGGGAGCTACGAGCAGTACTTC. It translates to CAWSVRTSGSYEQYF.

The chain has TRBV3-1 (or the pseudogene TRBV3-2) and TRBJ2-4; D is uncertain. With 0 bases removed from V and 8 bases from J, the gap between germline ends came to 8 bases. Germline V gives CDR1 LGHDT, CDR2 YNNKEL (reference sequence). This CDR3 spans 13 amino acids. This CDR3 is CASSQDTRDIQYF. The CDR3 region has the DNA TGTGCCAGCAGCCAAGATACGCGTGACATTCAGTACTTC.

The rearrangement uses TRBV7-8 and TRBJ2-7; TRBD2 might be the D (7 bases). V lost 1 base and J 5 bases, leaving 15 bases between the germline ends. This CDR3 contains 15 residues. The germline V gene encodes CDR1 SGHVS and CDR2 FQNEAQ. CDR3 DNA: TGTGCCAGCAGCTTAGGTGGGAGGGGGTGGCACGAGCAGTACTTC. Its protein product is CASSLGGRGWHEQYF. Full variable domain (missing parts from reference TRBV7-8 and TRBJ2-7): GAGVSQSPRYKVAKRGQDVALRCDPISGHVSLFWYQQALGQGPEFLTYFQNEAQLDKSGLPSDRFFAERPEGSVSTLKIQRTQQEDSAVYLCASSLGGRGWHEQYFGPGTRLTVT.

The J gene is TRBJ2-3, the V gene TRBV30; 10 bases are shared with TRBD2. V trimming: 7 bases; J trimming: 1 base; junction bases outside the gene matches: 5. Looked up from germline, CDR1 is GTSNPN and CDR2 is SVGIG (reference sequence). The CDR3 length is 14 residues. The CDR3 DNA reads TGTGCCTACCAGCGGGAGGGGGGCACAGATACGCAGTATTTT. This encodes CAYQREGGTDTQYF.

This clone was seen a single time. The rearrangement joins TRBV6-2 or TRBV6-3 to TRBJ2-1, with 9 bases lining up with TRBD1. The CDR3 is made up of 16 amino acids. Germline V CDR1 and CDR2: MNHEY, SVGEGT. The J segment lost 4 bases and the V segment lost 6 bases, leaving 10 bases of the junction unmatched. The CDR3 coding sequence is TGTGCCAGCAGCACCCCCCGGGACAGGGTTTACAATGAGCAGTTCTTC. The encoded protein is CASSTPRDRVYNEQFF.

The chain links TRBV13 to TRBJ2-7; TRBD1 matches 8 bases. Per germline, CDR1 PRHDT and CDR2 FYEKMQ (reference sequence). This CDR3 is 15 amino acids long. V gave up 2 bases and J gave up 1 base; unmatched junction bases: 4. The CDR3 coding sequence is TGTGCCAGCAGCTTAAAGCGGACAGGGTCCTACGAGCAGTACTTC. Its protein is CASSLKRTGSYEQYF.

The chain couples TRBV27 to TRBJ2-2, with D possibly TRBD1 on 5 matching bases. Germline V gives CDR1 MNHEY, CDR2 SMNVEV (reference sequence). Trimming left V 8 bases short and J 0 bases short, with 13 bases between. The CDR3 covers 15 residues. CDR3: CASGQRWANTGELFF. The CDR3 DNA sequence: TGTGCCAGCGGACAACGGTGGGCGAACACCGGGGAGCTGTTTTTT.

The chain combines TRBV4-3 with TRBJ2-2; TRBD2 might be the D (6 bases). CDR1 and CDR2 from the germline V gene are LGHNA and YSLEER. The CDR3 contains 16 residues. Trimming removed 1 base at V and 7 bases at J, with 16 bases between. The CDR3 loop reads CASSQVGTLAVGELFF. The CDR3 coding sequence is TGCGCCAGCAGCCAAGTGGGGACTCTGGCTGTCGGGGAGCTGTTTTTT.

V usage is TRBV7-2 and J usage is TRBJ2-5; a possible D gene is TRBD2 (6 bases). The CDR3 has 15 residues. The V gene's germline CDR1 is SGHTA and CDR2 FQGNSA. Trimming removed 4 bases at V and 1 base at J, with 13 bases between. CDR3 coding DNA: TGTGCCAGCAGCTACTTTGGAGGGCCCCAAGAGACCCAGTACTTC. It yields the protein CASSYFGGPQETQYF.

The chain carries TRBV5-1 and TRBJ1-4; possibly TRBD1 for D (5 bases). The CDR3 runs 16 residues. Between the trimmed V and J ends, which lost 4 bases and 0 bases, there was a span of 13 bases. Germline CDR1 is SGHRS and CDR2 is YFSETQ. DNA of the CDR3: TGCGCCAGCAGCGCTGGGACTACTGCAACTAATGAAAAACTGTTTTTT. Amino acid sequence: CASSAGTTATNEKLFF.

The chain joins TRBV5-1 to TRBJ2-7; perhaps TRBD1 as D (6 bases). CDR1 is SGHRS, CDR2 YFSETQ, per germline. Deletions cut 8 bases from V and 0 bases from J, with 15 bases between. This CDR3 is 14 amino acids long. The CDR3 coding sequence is TGCGCCAGGAGACAGGTCCTTAGCTCCTACGAGCAGTACTTC. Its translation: CARRQVLSSYEQYF.

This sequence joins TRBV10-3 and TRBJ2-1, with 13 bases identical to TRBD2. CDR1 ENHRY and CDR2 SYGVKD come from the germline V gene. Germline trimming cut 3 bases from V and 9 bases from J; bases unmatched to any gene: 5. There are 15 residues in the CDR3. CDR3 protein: CAISERTSGSFEQFF. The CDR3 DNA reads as TGTGCCATCAGTGAAAGGACTAGCGGGAGTTTTGAGCAGTTCTTC.

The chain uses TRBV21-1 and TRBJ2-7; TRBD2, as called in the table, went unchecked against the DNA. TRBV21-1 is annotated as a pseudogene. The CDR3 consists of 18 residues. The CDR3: CASSKAAKRPVAGYEQYF. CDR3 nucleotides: TGTGCCAGCAGCAAAGCTGCAAAGCGCCCGGTAGCGGGATACGAGCAGTACTTC.

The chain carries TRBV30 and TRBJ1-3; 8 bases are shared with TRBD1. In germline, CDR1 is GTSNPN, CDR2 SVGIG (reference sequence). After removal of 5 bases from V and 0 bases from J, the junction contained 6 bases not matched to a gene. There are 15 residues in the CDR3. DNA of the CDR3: TGTGCCTGGTTCCGGGACAGGAGCTCTGGAAACACCATATATTTT. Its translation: CAWFRDRSSGNTIYF.

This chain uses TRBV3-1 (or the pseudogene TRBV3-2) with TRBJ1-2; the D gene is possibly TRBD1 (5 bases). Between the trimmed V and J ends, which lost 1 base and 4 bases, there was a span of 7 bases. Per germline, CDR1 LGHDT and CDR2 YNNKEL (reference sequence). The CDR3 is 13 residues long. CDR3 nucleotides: TGTGCCAGCAGCCAAGGGGGCAGCTATGGCTACACCTTC. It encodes CASSQGGSYGYTF.

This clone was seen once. This CDR3 reads CASSLLAGGGTGELFF. Written as DNA, the CDR3 is TGTGCCAGCAGCTTACTTGCGGGAGGGGGGACCGGGGAGCTGTTTTTT. The chain couples TRBV7-6 to TRBJ2-2; 9 bases line up with TRBD2. CDR1 and CDR2 from the germline V gene are SGHVS and FNYEAQ. The length of the CDR3 is 16 residues. Trimming removed 2 bases from V and 5 bases from J; junction bases left unmatched: 6. Filled out from reference TRBV7-6 and TRBJ2-2, the complete variable domain reads GAGVSQSPRYKVTKRGQDVALRCDPISGHVSLYWYRQALGQGPEFLTYFNYEAQQDKSGLPNDRFSAERPEGSISTLTIQRTEQRDSAMYRCASSLLAGGGTGELFFGEGSRLTVL.

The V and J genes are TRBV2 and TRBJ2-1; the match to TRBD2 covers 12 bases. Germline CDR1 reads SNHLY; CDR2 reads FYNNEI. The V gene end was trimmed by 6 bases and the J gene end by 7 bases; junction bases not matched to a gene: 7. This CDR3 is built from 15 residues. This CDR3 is CASSPAGTSGNEQFF. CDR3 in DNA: TGTGCCAGCAGCCCCGCCGGGACTAGCGGGAATGAGCAGTTCTTC.

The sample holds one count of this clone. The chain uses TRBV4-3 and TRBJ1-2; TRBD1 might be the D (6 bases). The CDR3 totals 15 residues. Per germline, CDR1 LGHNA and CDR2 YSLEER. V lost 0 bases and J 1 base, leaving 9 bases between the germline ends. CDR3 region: CASSQDYRDNYGYTF. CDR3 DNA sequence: TGCGCCAGCAGCCAAGATTACAGGGATAACTATGGCTACACCTTC.

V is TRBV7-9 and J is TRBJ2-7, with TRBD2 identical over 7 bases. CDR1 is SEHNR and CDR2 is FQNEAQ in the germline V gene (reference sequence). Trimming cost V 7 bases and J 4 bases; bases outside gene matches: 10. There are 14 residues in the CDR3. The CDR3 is CASTQGGSQYEQYF. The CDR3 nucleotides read TGTGCCAGCACCCAGGGCGGGAGTCAATACGAGCAGTACTTC.

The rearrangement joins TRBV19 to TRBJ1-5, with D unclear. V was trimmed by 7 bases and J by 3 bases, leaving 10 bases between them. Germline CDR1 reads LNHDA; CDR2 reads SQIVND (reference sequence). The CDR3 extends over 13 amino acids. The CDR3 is CASNVQINQPQHF. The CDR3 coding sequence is TGTGCCAGTAATGTACAGATCAATCAGCCCCAGCATTTT.

The chain's CDR3 is CASSLGLAGISHEQYF. The CDR3 nucleotides read TGTGCCAGCAGCTTGGGCCTAGCGGGAATCTCTCACGAGCAGTACTTC. The chain joins TRBV5-6 to TRBJ2-7, with 9 bases identical to TRBD2. The CDR3 is 16 residues long. Germline assignment: CDR1 SGHDT and CDR2 YYEEEE. With 0 bases clipped from V and 5 bases from J, the junction kept 9 bases outside the gene matches.

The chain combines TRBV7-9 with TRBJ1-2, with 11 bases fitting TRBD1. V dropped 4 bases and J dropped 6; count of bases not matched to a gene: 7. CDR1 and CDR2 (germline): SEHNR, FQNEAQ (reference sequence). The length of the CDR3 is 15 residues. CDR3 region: CASSSRDRGMDGYTF. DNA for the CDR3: TGTGCCAGCAGCTCCAGGGACAGGGGGATGGATGGCTACACCTTC.

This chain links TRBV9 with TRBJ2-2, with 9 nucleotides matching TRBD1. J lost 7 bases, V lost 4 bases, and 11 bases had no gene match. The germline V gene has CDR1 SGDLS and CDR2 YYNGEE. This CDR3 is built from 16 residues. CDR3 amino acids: CASSPVGTGNVGELFF. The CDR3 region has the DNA TGTGCCAGCAGCCCAGTAGGGACAGGGAATGTCGGGGAGCTGTTTTTT.

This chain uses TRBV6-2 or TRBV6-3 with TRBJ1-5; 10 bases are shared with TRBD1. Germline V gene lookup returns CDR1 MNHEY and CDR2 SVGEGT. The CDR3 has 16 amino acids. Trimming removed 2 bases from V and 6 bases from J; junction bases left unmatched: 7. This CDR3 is CASSYGPGTGVQPQHF. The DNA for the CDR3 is TGTGCCAGCAGTTACGGACCCGGGACAGGGGTTCAGCCCCAGCATTTT.

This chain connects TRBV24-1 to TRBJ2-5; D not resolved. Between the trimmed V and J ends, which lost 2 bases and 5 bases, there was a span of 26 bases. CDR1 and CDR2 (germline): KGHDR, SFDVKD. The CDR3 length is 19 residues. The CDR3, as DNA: TGTGCCACCAGTGATTCCGTAACGACTCCCCCCCAAGAAGAGGAGACCCAGTACTTC. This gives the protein CATSDSVTTPPQEEETQYF.

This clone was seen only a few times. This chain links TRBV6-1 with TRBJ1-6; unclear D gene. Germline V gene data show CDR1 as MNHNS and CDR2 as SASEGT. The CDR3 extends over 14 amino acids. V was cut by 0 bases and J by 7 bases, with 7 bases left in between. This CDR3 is CASSEAYVNSPLHF. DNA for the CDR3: TGTGCCAGCAGTGAAGCCTATGTGAATTCACCCCTCCACTTT.